One and the same sample provided the 8 T cell receptor beta chains below, sequenced in a study of cytotoxic CD8 clonotypes in ibrutinib-treated CLL. Sequencing used immunoSEQ multiplex PCR; TCRdb keeps in-frame clones, though not all of them. The data contain approximately 330,000 clones, 80% of them singletons. The source was PBMCs, collected before ibrutinib treatment. The receptors here all came from a human donor with chronic lymphocytic leukemia.

The chain uses TRBV7-8 and TRBJ2-7; perhaps TRBD2 as D (6 bases). This CDR3 has 16 amino acids. The germline CDR1 and CDR2 sequences are SGHVS and FQNEAQ. V dropped 5 bases and J dropped 0 bases, with 17 bases sitting between them. This chain's CDR3 is CASSRSGTSSSYEQYF. CDR3 in DNA: TGTGCCAGCAGCCGCTCCGGGACTTCCAGCTCCTACGAGCAGTACTTC.

The CDR3 spells CASSLDLWASSYNEQFF. The DNA for the CDR3 is TGCGCCAGCAGCCTGGACCTTTGGGCAAGCTCCTACAATGAGCAGTTCTTC. The chain couples TRBV4-3 to TRBJ2-1, with D unclear. Trimming pared 4 bases from V and 0 bases from J, leaving 16 bases between. From germline, CDR1 is LGHNA and CDR2 YSLEER. The CDR3 length is 17 residues.

This rearrangement joins TRBV11-2 to TRBJ2-7; 10 positions match TRBD2. The CDR3 runs to 15 residues. With 5 bases clipped from V and 3 bases from J, the junction kept 7 bases outside the gene matches. From germline, CDR1 is SGHAT and CDR2 FQNNGV. The CDR3 DNA reads TGTGCCAGCAGCGACACTAGCGGGAATTACTACGAGCAGTACTTC. Protein: CASSDTSGNYYEQYF.

The chain carries TRBV7-2 and TRBJ1-1; D unresolved. The CDR3 runs 15 residues. Germline values: CDR1 SGHTA, CDR2 FQGNSA. The V gene lost 0 bases and the J gene lost 1 base, with 9 bases spanning the gap. The CDR3 region is CASSLAARGNTEAFF. As DNA, the CDR3 is TGTGCCAGCAGCTTAGCCGCTCGGGGGAACACTGAAGCTTTCTTT.

The CDR3 sequence: CASSYSGSPYNEQFF. CDR3 nucleotides: TGTGCCAGCAGTTATAGCGGGAGCCCCTACAATGAGCAGTTCTTC. The chain carries TRBV11-2 and TRBJ2-1; the match to TRBD2 covers 9 bases. CDR1 is SGHAT, CDR2 FQNNGV, per germline. Trimming removed 6 bases from V and 2 bases from J; junction bases left unmatched: 5. This CDR3 comprises 15 residues.

The chain uses TRBV4-3 and TRBJ2-3; 8 bases align to TRBD2. This CDR3 is built from 17 residues. V was pared by 0 bases and J by 1 base, with 6 bases of the junction left unmatched. Germline CDR1 LGHNA, CDR2 YSLEER. The CDR3 protein is CASSQDSGAGGTDTQYF. The CDR3 DNA follows: TGCGCCAGCAGCCAAGATAGCGGAGCGGGAGGCACAGATACGCAGTATTTT.

The V and J genes are TRBV30 and TRBJ1-5; D perhaps matches TRBD1 (6 bases). Germline values: CDR1 GTSNPN, CDR2 SVGIG (reference sequence). The CDR3 has 14 residues. The V end lost 2 bases, the J end lost 2 bases, and 10 bases lay between the germline ends. In DNA, the CDR3 is TGTGCCTGGAGTCGGGGGGCCGGCAATCAGCCCCAGCATTTT. It specifies CAWSRGAGNQPQHF.

This clone was seen once. This rearrangement joins TRBV5-5 to TRBJ2-7; TRBD1 is a possible D gene (5 bases). Trimming stripped 1 base from V and 4 bases from J, with 12 bases between. Germline V gene lookup returns CDR1 SGHKS and CDR2 YYEKEE (reference sequence). This CDR3 has 14 amino acids. The CDR3 nucleotides read TGTGCCAGCAGCTTGCTGCCAGGGCAATACGAGCAGTACTTC. The encoded protein is CASSLLPGQYEQYF.